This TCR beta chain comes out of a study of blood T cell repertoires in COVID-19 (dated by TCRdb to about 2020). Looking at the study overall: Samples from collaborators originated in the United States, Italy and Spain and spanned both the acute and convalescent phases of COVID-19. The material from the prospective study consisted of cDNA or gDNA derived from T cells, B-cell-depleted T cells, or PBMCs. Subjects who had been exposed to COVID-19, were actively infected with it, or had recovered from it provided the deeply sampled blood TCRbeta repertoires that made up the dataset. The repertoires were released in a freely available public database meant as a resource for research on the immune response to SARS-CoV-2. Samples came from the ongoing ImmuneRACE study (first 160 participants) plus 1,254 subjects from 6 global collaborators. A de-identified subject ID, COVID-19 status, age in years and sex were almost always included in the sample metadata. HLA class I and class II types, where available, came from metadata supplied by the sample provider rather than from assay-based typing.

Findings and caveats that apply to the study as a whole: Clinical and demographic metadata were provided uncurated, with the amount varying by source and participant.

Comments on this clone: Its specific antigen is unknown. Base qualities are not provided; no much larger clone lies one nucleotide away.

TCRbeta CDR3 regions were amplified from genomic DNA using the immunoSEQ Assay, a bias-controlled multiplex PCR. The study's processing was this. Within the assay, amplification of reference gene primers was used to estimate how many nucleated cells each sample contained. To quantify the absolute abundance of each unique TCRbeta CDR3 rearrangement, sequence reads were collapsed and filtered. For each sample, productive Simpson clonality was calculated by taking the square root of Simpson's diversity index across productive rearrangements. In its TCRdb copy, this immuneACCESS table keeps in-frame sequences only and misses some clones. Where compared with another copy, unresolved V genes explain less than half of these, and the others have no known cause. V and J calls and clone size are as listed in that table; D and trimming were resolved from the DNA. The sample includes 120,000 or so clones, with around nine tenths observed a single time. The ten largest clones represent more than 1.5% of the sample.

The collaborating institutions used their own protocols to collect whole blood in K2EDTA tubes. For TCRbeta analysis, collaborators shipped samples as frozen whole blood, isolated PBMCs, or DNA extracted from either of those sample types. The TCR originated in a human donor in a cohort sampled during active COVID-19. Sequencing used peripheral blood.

The encoded CDR3 is CASWGGGGSTGELFF. The sequenced DNA: TGTGCCAGCTGGGGGGGCGGGGGTAGCACCGGGGAGCTGTTTTTT. This chain joins TRBV2 to TRBJ2-2, and TRBD2 may be the D gene, going by 7 matching bases. Per the germline V gene, SNHLY is the CDR1 and FYNNEI is the CDR2. V drops 8 bases and J drops 4 bases, leaving 17 bases in between. The CDR3 covers 15 residues, taking in both the cysteine and the phenylalanine. The read is trimmed to its CDR3 DNA, 45 bases read in frame from base 1.